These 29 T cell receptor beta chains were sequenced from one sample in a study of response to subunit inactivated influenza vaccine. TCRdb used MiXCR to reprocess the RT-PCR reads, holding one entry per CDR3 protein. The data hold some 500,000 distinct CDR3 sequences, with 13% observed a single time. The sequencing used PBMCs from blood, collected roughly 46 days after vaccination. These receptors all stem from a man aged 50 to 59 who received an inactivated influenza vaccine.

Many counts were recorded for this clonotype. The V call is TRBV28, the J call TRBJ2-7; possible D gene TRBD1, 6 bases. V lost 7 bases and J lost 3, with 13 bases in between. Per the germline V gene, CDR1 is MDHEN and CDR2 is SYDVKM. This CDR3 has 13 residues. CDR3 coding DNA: TGTGCCAGCATCCACCCCAGGGGCTACGAGCAGTACTTC. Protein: CASIHPRGYEQYF. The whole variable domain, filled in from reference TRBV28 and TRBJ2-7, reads DVKVTQSSRYLVKRTGEKVFLECVQDMDHENMFWYRQDPGLGLRLIYFSYDVKMKEKGDIPEGYSVSREKKERFSLILESASTNQTSMYLCASIHPRGYEQYFGPGTRLTVT.

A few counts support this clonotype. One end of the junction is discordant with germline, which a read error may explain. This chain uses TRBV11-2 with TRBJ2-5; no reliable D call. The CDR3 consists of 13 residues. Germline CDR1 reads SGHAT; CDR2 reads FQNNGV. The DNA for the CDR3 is TGTGCCAGCAGCACGGAAAATTTTGCAGATCCGAGCTTC. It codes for CASSTENFADPSF.

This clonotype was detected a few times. CDR3 sequence: CAIGLRENTEAFF. For the CDR3, the DNA is TGTGCCATCGGTCTACGGGAGAACACTGAAGCTTTCTTT. The V and J genes are TRBV10-3 and TRBJ1-1; the D is unclear. Germline V lookup: CDR1 ENHRY, CDR2 SYGVKD. V was clipped by 8 bases and J by 1 base, with 11 bases between them. This CDR3 region has 13 residues.

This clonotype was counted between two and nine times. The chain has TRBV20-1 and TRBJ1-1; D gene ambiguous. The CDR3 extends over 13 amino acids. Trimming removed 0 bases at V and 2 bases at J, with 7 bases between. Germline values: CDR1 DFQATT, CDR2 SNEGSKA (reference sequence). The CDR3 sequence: CSARDIVNTEAFF. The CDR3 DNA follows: TGCAGTGCTAGAGATATAGTTAACACTGAAGCTTTCTTT.

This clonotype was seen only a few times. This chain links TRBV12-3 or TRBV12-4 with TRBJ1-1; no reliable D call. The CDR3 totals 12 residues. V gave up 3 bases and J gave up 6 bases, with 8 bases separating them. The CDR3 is CASSFRVAEAFF. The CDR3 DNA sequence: TGTGCCAGCAGTTTTAGGGTCGCTGAAGCTTTCTTT.

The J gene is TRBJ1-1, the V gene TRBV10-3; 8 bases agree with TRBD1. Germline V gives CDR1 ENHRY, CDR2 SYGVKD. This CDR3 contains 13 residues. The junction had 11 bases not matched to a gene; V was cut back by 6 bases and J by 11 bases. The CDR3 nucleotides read TGTGCCATCAGCGGACAGGGCCTTTCCGAGGCTTTCTTT. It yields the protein CAISGQGLSEAFF.

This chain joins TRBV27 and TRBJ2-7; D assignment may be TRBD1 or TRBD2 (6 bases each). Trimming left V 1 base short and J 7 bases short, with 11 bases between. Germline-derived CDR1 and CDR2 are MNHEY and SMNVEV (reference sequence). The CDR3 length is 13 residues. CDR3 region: CASSLWGAEEQYF. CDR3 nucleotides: TGTGCCAGCAGTTTATGGGGGGCGGAAGAGCAGTACTTC.

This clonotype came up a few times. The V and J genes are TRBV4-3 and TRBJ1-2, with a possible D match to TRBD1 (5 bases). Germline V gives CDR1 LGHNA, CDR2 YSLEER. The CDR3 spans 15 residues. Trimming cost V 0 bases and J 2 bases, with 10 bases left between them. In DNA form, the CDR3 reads TGCGCCAGCAGCCAAGAGGGGCAGGGAAACTATGGCTACACCTTC. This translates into CASSQEGQGNYGYTF.

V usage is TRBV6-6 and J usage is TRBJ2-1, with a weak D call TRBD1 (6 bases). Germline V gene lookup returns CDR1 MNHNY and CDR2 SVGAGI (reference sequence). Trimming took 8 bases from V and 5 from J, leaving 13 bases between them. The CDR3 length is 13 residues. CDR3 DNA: TGTGCCAGCCTCGGGACACTTAACAATGAGCAGTTCTTC. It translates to CASLGTLNNEQFF.

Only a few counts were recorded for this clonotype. CDR3 coding DNA: TGTGCCAGCAGTTTGGCAGGACAGGGGATGGATGGCTACACCTTC. It is translated as CASSLAGQGMDGYTF. This chain joins TRBV28 and TRBJ1-2; TRBD1 agrees at 9 bases. The CDR3 runs to 15 residues. In germline, CDR1 is MDHEN, CDR2 SYDVKM. After removal of 3 bases from V and 6 bases from J, the junction contained 8 bases not matched to a gene.

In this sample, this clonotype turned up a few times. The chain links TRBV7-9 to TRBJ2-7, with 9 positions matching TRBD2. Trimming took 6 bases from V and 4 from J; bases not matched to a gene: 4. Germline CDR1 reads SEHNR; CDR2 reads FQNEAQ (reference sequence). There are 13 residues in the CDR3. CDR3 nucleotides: TGTGCCAGCAGTACTACTAGCGGGTACGAGCAGTACTTC. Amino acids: CASSTTSGYEQYF. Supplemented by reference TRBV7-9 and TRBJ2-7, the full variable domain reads DTGVSQNPRHKITKRGQNVTFRCDPISEHNRLYWYRQTLGQGPEFLTYFQNEAQLEKSRLLSDRFSAERPKGSFSTLEIQRTEQGDSAMYLCASSTTSGYEQYFGPGTRLTVT.

The CDR3 DNA reads TGTGCCACCAGCAGAGTTGGTGAAAAACTGTTTTTT. Its translation: CATSRVGEKLFF. The J gene is TRBJ1-4, the V gene TRBV15; D uncertain. With 1 base removed from V and 7 bases from J, the gap between germline ends came to 4 bases. The CDR3 has 12 residues. The germline V gene has CDR1 LNHNV and CDR2 YYDKDF (reference sequence).

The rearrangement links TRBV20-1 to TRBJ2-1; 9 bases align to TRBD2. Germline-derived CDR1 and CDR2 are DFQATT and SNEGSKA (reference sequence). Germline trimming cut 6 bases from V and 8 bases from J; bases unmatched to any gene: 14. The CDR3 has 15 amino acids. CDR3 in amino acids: CSARTGGGAIDEQFF. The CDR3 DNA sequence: TGCAGTGCCCGAACGGGCGGGGGGGCTATCGATGAGCAGTTCTTC.

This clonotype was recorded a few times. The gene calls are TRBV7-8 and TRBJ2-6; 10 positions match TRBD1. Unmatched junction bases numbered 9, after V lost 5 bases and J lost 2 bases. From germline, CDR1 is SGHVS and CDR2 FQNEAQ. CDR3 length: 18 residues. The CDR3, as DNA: TGTGCCAGCAGCAAGGGACAGGGGCTGTATGCTGGGGCCAACGTCCTGACTTTC. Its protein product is CASSKGQGLYAGANVLTF.

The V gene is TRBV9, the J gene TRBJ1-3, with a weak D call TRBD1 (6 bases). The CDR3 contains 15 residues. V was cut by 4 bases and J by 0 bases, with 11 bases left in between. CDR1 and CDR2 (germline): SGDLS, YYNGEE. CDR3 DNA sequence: TGTGCCAGCAGCAATACAGGGTACTCTGGAAACACCATATATTTT. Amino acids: CASSNTGYSGNTIYF.

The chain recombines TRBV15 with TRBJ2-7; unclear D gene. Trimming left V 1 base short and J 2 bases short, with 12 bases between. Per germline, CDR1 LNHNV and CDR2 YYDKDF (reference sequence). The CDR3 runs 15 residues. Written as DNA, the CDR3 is TGTGCCACCAGCAGAGTTAGGGTGGGCGCCTACGAGCAGTACTTC. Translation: CATSRVRVGAYEQYF.

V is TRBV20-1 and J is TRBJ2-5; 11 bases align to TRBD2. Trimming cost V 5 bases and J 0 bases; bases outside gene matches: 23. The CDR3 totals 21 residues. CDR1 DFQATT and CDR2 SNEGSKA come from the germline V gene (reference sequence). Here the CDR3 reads CSAGKPRLAGGLPKYQETQYF. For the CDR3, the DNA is TGCAGTGCTGGGAAGCCCCGGCTAGCGGGGGGCCTACCTAAGTACCAAGAGACCCAGTACTTC.

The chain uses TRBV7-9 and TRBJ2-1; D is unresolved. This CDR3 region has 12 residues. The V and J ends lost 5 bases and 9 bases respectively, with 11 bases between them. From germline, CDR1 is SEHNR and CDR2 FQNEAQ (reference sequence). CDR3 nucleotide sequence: TGTGCCAGCAGCCCCCAGGTCGGTGAGCAGTTCTTC. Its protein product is CASSPQVGEQFF.

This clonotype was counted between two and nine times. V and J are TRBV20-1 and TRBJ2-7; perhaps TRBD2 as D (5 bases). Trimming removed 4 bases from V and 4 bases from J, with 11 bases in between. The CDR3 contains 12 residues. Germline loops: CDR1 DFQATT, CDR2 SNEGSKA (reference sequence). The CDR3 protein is CSATVTRYEQYF. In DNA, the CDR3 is TGCAGTGCTACGGTTACTAGGTACGAGCAGTACTTC.

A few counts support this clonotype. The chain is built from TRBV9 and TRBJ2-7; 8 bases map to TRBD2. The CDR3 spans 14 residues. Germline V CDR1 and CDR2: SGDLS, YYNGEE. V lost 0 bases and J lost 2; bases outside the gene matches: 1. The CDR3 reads CASSVGRGAYEQYF. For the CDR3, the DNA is TGTGCCAGCAGCGTAGGGCGGGGGGCCTACGAGCAGTACTTC.

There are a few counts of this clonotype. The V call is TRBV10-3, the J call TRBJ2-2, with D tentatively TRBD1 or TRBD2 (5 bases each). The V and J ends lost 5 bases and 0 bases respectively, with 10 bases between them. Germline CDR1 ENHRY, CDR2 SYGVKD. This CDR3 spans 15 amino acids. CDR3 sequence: CAISPGPANTGELFF. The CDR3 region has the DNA TGTGCCATCAGTCCGGGACCCGCGAACACCGGGGAGCTGTTTTTT.

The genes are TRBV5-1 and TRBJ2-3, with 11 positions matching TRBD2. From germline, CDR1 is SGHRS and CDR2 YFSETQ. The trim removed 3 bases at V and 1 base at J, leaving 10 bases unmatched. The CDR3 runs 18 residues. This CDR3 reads CASSWGTSGAGGTDTQYF. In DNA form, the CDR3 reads TGCGCCAGCAGCTGGGGGACTAGCGGAGCGGGGGGCACAGATACGCAGTATTTT.

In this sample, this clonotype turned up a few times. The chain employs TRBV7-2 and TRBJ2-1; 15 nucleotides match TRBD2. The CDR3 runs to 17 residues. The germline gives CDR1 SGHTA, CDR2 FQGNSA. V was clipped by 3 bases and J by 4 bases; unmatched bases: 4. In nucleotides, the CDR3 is TGTGCCAGCAGCTTGGGACTAGCGGGGGGAGGATACAATGAGCAGTTCTTC. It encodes CASSLGLAGGGYNEQFF.

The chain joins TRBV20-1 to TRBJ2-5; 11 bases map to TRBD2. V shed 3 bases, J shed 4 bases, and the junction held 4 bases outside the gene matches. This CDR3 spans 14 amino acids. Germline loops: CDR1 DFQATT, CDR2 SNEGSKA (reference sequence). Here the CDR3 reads CSARASGRRETQYF. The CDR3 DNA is TGCAGTGCTAGGGCTAGCGGGAGGCGAGAGACCCAGTACTTC.

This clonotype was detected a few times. CDR3 sequence reads: CASSLRLAGGPDTDTQYF. CDR3 sequence (DNA): TGTGCCAGCTCACTCCGACTAGCGGGAGGGCCGGACACAGATACGCAGTATTTT. The rearrangement joins TRBV18 to TRBJ2-3, with 14 bases aligning to TRBD2. This CDR3 is 18 amino acids long. Germline loops: CDR1 KGHSH, CDR2 LQKENI. J lost 2 bases, V lost 4 bases, and 8 bases had no gene match.

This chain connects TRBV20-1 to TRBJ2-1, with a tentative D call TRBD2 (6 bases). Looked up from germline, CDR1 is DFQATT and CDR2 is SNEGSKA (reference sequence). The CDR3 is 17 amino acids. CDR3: CCARGEDRGSSYNEQFF. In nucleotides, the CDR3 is TGCTGCGCTAGAGGAGAGGACCGGGGGAGCTCCTACAATGAGCAGTTCTTC.

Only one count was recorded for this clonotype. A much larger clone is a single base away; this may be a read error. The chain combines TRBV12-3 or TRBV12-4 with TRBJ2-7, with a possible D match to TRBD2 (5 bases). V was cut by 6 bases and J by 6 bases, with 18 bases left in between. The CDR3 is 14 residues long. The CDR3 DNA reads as TGTGCCAGCAGGCGGGTCGGGCAGGCCTGCGAGCAGTACTTC. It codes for CASRRVGQACEQYF.

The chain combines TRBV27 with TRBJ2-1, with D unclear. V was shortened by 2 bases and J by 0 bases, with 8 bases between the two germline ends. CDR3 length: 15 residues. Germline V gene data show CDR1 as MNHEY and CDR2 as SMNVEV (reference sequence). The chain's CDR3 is CASSLGRNSYNEQFF. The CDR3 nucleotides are TGTGCCAGCAGTTTAGGCAGAAACTCCTACAATGAGCAGTTCTTC.

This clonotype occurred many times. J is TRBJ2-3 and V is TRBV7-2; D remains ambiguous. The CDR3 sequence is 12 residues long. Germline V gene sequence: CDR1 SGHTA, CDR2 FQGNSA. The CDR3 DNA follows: TGTGCAGTTCAGCCGTTCACAGATACGCAGTATTTT. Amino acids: CAVQPFTDTQYF. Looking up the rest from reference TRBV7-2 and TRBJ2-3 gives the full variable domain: GAGVSQSPSNKVTEKGKDVELRCDPISGHTALYWYRQSLGQGLEFLIYFQGNSAPDKSGLPSDRFSAERTGGSVSTLTIQRTQQEDSAVYLCAVQPFTDTQYFGPGTRLTVL.